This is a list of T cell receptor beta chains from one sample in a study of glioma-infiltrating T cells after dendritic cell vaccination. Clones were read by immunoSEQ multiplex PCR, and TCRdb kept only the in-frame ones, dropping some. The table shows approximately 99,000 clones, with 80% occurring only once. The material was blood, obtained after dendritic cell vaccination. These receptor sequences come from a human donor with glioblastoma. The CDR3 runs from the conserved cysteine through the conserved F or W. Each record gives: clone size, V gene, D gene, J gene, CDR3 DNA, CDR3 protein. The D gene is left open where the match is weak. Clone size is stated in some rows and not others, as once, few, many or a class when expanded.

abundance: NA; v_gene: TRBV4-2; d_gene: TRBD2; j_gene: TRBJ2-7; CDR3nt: TGTGCCAGCAGCCAAGATGGCCAGCGGGGGGGCCCCGAGCAGTACTTC; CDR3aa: CASSQDGQRGGPEQYF
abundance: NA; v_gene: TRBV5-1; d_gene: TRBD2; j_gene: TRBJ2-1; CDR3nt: TGCGCCAGCAGCCCGTGGTTCTTGCGGGAGGACCATGAGCAGTTCTTC; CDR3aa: CASSPWFLREDHEQFF
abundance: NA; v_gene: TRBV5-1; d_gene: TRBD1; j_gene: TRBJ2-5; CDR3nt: TGCGCCAGCAGCCTCATCGGGCCAGGGGGAGAGACCCAGTACTTC; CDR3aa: CASSLIGPGGETQYF
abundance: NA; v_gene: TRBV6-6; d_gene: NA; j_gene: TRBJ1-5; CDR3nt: TGTGCCAGCAGTTACTCTCCGGACAGTAATCAGCCCCAGCATTTT; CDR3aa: CASSYSPDSNQPQHF
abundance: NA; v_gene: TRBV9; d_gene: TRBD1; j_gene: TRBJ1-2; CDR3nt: TGTGCCAGCAGCGTAGCCCTACTCGGACAGGGACAAAACTATGGCCACACCTTC; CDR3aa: CASSVALLGQGQNYGHTF
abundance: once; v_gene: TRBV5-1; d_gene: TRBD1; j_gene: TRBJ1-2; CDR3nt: TGCGCCAGCAGCCCTACCGTTAAATCGGGACAGCGCTATGGCTACACCTTC; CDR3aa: CASSPTVKSGQRYGYTF
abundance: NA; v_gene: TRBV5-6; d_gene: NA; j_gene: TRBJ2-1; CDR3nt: TGTGCCAGCAGCTGGGAGGACGGACAGTTCTTC; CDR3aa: CASSWEDGQFF
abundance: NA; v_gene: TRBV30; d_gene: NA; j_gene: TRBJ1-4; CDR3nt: TGTGCCTGGACATCTCGGTCCCCGATTGAAAAACTGTTTTTT; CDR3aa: CAWTSRSPIEKLFF
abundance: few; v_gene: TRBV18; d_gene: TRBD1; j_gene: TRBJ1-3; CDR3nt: TGTGCCAGCGGACAGGGGGCGAACACCATATATTTT; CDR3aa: CASGQGANTIYF
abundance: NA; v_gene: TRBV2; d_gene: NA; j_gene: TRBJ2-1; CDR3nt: TGTGCCAGCAGTGAATTGCCCGGGAGCTACAATGAGCAGTTCTTC; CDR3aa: CASSELPGSYNEQFF
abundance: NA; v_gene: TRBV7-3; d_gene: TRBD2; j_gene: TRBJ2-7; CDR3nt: TGTGCCAGCAGCGTTAGCGGGAGGGGCTACGAGCAGTACTTC; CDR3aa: CASSVSGRGYEQYF
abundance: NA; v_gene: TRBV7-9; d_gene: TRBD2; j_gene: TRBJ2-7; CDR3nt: TGTGCCAGCAGCCAATCCCAAGGGGGACTAGCGGGATGGGAGCAGTACTTC; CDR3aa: CASSQSQGGLAGWEQYF
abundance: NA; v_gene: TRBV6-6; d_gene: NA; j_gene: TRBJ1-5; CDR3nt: TGTGCCAGCAGTTACTCCCCGCGATATAGCAATCAGCCCCAGCATTTT; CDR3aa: CASSYSPRYSNQPQHF
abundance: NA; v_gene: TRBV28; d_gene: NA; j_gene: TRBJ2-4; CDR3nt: TGTGCCAGCAGTTTTATTGAGGGTAGCGTAGCCAAAAACATTCAGTACTTC; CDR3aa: CASSFIEGSVAKNIQYF
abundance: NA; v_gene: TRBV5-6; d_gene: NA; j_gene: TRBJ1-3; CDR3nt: TGTGCCAGCAGCGCCCCTCTACACCGAGGGGGCTCTGGAAACACCATATATTTT; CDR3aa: CASSAPLHRGGSGNTIYF
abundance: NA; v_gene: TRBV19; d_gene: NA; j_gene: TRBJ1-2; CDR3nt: TGTGCCAGTCTAAGCCTCCATCCCGGTGTACCGAGCTACACCTTC; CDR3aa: CASLSLHPGVPSYTF
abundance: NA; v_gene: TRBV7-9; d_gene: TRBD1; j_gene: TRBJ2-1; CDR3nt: TGTGCCAGCAGCAATCCCGGGACAGGGAGGGTGGGATCCTACAATGAGCAGTTCTTC; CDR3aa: CASSNPGTGRVGSYNEQFF
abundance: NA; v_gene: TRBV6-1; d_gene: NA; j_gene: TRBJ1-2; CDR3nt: TGTGCCAGCAGGAGGTCAATAGACTATGGCTACACCTTC; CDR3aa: CASRRSIDYGYTF
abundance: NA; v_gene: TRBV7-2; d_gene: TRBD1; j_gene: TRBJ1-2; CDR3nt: TGTGCCAGCAGCCCAACACAGGGGGGTAACTATGGCTACACCTTC; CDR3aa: CASSPTQGGNYGYTF
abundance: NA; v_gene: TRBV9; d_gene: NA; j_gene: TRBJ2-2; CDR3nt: TGTGCCAGCAGCGTAGATGGAGGGGTAGGCACCGGGGAGCTGTTTTTT; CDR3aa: CASSVDGGVGTGELFF
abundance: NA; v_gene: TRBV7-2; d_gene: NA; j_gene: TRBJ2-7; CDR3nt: TGTGCCAGCAGGTCTTACTACGAGCAGTACTTC; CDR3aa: CASRSYYEQYF
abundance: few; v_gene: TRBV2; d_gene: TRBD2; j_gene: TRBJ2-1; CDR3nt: TGTGCCAGCAGAGACGGGAGGGCCGAAGGTCGATTCTTC; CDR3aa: CASRDGRAEGRFF
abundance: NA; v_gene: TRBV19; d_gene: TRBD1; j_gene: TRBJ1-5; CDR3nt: TGTGCCAGTAGTATCGGATCGGGACAGGTCAATCAGCCCCAGCATTTT; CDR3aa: CASSIGSGQVNQPQHF
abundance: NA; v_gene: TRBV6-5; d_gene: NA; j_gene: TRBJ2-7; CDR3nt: TGTGCCAGCAGCCCCCCGGCGCAGGGTGGTGAGCAGTACTTC; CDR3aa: CASSPPAQGGEQYF
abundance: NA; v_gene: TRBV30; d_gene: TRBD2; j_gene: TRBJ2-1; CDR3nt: TGTGCCTGGAGTGTACTGGTGCTAGCGGGAGGGCCCCGGAACAATGAGCAGTTCTTC; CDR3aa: CAWSVLVLAGGPRNNEQFF
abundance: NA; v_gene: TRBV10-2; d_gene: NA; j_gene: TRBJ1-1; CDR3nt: TGCGCCAGCAGTGACGGGTTAGCTTTCTTT; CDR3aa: CASSDGLAFF
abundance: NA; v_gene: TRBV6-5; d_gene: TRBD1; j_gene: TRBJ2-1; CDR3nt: TGTGCCAGCAGTTATGCCGGGACAGGCTACAATGAGCAGTTCTTC; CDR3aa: CASSYAGTGYNEQFF
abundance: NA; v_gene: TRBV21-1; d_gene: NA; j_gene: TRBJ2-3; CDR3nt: TGTGCCAGCAGCATCGGGGAGCGGGGCACAGATACGCAGTATTTT; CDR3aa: CASSIGERGTDTQYF
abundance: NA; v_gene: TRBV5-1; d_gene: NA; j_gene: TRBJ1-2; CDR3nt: TGCGCCAGCAAGGACGGGGGAGCTAACTATGGCTACACCTTC; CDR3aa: CASKDGGANYGYTF
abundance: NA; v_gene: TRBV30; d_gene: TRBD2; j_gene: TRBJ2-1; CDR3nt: TGTGCCTGGAGTGTAGGGACTAGCGGGAGGTTAGATGAGCAGTTCTTC; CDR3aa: CAWSVGTSGRLDEQFF
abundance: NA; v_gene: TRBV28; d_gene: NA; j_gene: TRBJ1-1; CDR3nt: TGTGCCAGCAGTCGATATGGGAGGCACACTGAAGCTTTCTTT; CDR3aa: CASSRYGRHTEAFF
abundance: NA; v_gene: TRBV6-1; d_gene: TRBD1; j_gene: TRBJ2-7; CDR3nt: TGTGCCAGCAAACAGGGGAGCTCCTACGAGCAGTACTTC; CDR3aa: CASKQGSSYEQYF
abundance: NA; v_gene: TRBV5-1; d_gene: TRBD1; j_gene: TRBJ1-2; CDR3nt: TGCGCCAGCAGCTCACAGGGGAACTATGGCTACACCTTC; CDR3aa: CASSSQGNYGYTF
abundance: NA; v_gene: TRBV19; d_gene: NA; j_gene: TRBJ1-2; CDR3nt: TGTGCCAGTAGTTCTACCCAGGGCAGGGGCTTTGACTATGGCTACACCTTC; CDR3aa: CASSSTQGRGFDYGYTF
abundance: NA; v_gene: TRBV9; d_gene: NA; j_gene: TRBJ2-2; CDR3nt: TGTGCCAGCAGCGTCCGGGACTTCCAAAACACCGGGGAGCTGTTTTTT; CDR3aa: CASSVRDFQNTGELFF
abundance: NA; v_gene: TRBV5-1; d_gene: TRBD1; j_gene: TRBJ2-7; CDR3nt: TGCGCCAGCAGCAAGGGGGCGACGGGCGAGCAGTACTTC; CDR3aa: CASSKGATGEQYF
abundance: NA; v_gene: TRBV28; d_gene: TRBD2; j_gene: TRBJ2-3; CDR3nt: TGTGCCAGCGAGCGGGGGGGGATTACGACAGATACGCAGTATTTT; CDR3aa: CASERGGITTDTQYF
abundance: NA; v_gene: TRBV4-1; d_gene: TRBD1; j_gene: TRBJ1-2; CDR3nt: TGCGCCAGCAGCCCCCTTCACCCGGGACAGGGTCGCGGTGGCTACACCTTC; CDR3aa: CASSPLHPGQGRGGYTF
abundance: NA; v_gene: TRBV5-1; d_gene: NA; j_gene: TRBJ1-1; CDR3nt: TGCGCCAGCACCCGCGGACAGAACACTGAAGCTTTCTTT; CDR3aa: CASTRGQNTEAFF
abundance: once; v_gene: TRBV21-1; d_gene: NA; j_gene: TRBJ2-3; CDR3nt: TGTGCCAGCAGCAAGCCTACTAGCGGGGGGTCAGATACGCAGTATTTT; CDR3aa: CASSKPTSGGSDTQYF
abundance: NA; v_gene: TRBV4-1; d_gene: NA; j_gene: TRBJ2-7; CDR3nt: TGCGCCAGCAGCCAAACAGGATACGAGCAGTACTTC; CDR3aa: CASSQTGYEQYF
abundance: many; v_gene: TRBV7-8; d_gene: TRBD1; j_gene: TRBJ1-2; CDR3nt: TGTGCCACCACGACCGGGACAGCCTATGGCTACACCTTC; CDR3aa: CATTTGTAYGYTF
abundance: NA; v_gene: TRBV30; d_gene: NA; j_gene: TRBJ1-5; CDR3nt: TGTGCCTGGAGTGGTCAGGGGTATAGCAATCAGCCCCAGCATTTT; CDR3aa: CAWSGQGYSNQPQHF
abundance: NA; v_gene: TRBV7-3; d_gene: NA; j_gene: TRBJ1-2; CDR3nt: TGTGCCAGCAGCTCCTCGGGCAGGGCGGAAGGCTACACCTTC; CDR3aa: CASSSSGRAEGYTF
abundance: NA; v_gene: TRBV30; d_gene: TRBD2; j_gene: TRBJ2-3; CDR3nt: TGTGCCTGGGAACTAGCGGGAGGGGTGCAGTATTTT; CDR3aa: CAWELAGGVQYF
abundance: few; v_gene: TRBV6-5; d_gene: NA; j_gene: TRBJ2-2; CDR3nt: TGTGCCAGCAGGTCCTCGGGAGCGAACACCGGGGAGCTGTTTTTT; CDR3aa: CASRSSGANTGELFF
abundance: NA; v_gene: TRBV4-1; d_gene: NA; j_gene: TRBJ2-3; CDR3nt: TGCGCCAGCAGCCAAGATTTCGTTACGCAGTATTTT; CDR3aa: CASSQDFVTQYF
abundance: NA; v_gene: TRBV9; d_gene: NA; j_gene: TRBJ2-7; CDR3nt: TGTGCCAGCAGCGTGTCAGGGGAAGTCTCCTACGAGCAGTACTTC; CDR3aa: CASSVSGEVSYEQYF
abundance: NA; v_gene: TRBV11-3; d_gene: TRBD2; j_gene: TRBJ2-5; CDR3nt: TGTGCCAGCAGCCGGACTAGCGGGGGGATTGGAGAGACCCAGTACTTC; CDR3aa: CASSRTSGGIGETQYF
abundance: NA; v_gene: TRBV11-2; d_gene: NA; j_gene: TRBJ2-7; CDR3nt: TGTGCCAGCAGCTGGAGCCGAGGGAGACCCAACCTTAAAGAGCAGTACTTC; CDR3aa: CASSWSRGRPNLKEQYF
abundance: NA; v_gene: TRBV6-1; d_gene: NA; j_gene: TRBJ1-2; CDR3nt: TGTGCCAGCAGGGGAGGGGGGCGCGGCTATGGCTACACCTTC; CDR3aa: CASRGGGRGYGYTF
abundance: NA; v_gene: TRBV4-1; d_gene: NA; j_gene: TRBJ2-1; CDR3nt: TGCGCCAGCAGCCTCACAGCAGGGGTCAATGAGCAGTTCTTC; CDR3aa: CASSLTAGVNEQFF
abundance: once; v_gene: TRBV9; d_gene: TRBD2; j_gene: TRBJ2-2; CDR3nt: TGTGCCAGCAGCCCCCGGGGACTAACATACCACACCGGGGAGCTGTTTTTT; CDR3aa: CASSPRGLTYHTGELFF
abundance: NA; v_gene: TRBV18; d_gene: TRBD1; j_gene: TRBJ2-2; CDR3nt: TGTGCCAGCTCACCACCGGGACAGGGGAACACCGGGGAGCTGTTTTTT; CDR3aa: CASSPPGQGNTGELFF
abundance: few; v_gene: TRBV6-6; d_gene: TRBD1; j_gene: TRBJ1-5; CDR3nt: TGTGCCAGCAGAACACAGGGACAGGGGGAGGGCGGTAACCAGCATTTT; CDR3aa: CASRTQGQGEGGNQHF